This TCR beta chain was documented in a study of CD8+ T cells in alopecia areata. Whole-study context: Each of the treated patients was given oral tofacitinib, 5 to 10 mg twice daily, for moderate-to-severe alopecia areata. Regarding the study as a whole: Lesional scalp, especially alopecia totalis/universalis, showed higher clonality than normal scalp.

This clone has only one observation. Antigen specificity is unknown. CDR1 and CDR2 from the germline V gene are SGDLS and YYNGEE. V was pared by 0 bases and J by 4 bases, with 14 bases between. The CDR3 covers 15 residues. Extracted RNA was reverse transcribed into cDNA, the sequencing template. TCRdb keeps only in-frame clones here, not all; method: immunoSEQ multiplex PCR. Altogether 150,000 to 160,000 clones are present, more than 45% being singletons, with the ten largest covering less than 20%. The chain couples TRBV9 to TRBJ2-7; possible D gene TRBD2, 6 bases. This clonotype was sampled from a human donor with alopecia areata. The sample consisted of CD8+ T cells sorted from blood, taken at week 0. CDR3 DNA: TGTGCCAGCAGCGTAGCCCCGGGGGATACTTACGAGCAGTACTTC. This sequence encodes CASSVAPGDTYEQYF.